One and the same sample provided the 30 T cell receptor beta chains below, sequenced in a study of cytomegalovirus exposure and HLA in healthy donors. It was with 60 Vbeta and 13 Jbeta primers that the PCR ran. Assay used: immunoSEQ multiplex PCR; TCRdb lists only in-frame clones, some missing. Among over 100,000 clones listed, around 66% were seen once. Sequencing input: PBMCs. The receptors were gathered from a woman aged 40 to 49 in good health and CMV-seropositive.

This clone was counted only a few times. The chain carries TRBV30 and TRBJ1-6; no firm D call. Germline CDR1 GTSNPN, CDR2 SVGIG (reference sequence). V shed 2 bases and J shed 0 bases, with 5 bases lying between them. The CDR3 is 14 amino acids. The CDR3, as DNA: TGTGCCTGGAGTCTGAGCTCCTATAATTCACCCCTCCACTTT. It codes for CAWSLSSYNSPLHF.

This chain links TRBV9 with TRBJ2-3; D is possibly TRBD2 (7 bases). Trimming pared 0 bases from V and 1 base from J, leaving 9 bases between. The CDR3 sequence is 15 residues long. CDR1 and CDR2 from the germline V gene are SGDLS and YYNGEE. CDR3 sequence reads: CASSVGGGGTDTQYF. The CDR3, as DNA: TGTGCCAGCAGCGTAGGGGGGGGCGGCACAGATACGCAGTATTTT.

The genes are TRBV27 and TRBJ1-1, with D possibly TRBD1 on 6 matching bases. CDR1 and CDR2 (germline): MNHEY, SMNVEV (reference sequence). Trimming took 5 bases from V and 1 from J, leaving 14 bases between them. The CDR3 spans 15 residues. The CDR3 DNA sequence: TGTGCCAGCAGTCCCCACAGGGATGGGAACACTGAAGCTTTCTTT. As protein: CASSPHRDGNTEAFF.

The genes are TRBV6-1 and TRBJ1-4; 9 positions agree with TRBD1. The CDR3 loop spans 14 amino acids. The V gene end was trimmed by 5 bases and the J gene end by 14 bases; junction bases not matched to a gene: 12. Germline CDR1 is MNHNS and CDR2 is SASEGT. The CDR3 here is CASSPGTGLPPLFF. The CDR3 region has the DNA TGTGCCAGCAGTCCCGGGACAGGGCTCCCCCCCCTGTTTTTT.

J is TRBJ2-5 and V is TRBV11-3, with 7 bases fitting TRBD2. V lost 4 bases, J lost 1 base, and 3 bases stayed unmatched. The CDR3 sequence is 14 residues long. In germline, CDR1 is SGHNT, CDR2 YENEEA. The CDR3 nucleotides are TGTGCCAGCAGCTCCTCTAGCGGCCAAGAGACCCAGTACTTC. Its translation is CASSSSSGQETQYF.

The chain has TRBV10-3 and TRBJ1-4; 9 positions match TRBD1. Germline CDR1 is ENHRY and CDR2 is SYGVKD. With V trimmed by 5 bases and J by 6 bases, 7 bases remained unmatched. The CDR3 runs 15 residues. CDR3 DNA sequence: TGTGCCATCAGTCCCGGGACAGGGATGGATGAAAAACTGTTTTTT. It specifies CAISPGTGMDEKLFF.

J is TRBJ1-2 and V is TRBV6-1, with unresolved D. CDR1 and CDR2 (germline): MNHNS, SASEGT. Trimming removed 6 bases from V and 6 bases from J, with 11 bases in between. The CDR3 covers 12 residues. Written as DNA, the CDR3 is TGTGCCAGCAGGAAAACGGGAGATGGCTACACCTTC. Translated: CASRKTGDGYTF.

This chain uses TRBV7-2 with TRBJ1-3; the D is unclear. V was trimmed by 1 base and J by 1 base, leaving 14 bases between them. The CDR3 covers 17 residues. In germline, CDR1 is SGHTA, CDR2 FQGNSA. The CDR3 reads CASSLGSGKRSGNTIYF. CDR3 coding DNA: TGTGCCAGCAGCTTAGGATCCGGGAAACGGTCTGGAAACACCATATATTTT.

On this clone itself: Other DNA sequences of this sample code for an identical CDR3. This chain links TRBV27 with TRBJ2-3; TRBD2 matches 9 bases. Per the germline V gene, CDR1 is MNHEY and CDR2 is SMNVEV (reference sequence). V dropped 5 bases and J dropped 1; count of bases not matched to a gene: 4. The CDR3 runs to 15 residues. CDR3 loop: CASSPSSGGTDTQYF. CDR3 bases: TGTGCCAGCAGTCCGTCTAGCGGGGGCACAGATACGCAGTATTTT.

J is TRBJ2-3 and V is TRBV5-1; 8 bases line up with TRBD1. The CDR3 loop spans 15 amino acids. V lost 4 bases and J lost 4; bases outside the gene matches: 8. CDR1 SGHRS and CDR2 YFSETQ come from the germline V gene. CDR3 in amino acids: CASSLGQEVADTQYF. In DNA, the CDR3 is TGCGCCAGCAGCCTGGGACAGGAGGTCGCAGATACGCAGTATTTT.

A note on this clone: In the same sample, other DNA sequences code for this CDR3. This rearrangement joins TRBV5-1 to TRBJ2-2; TRBD1 matches 7 bases. The germline gives CDR1 SGHRS, CDR2 YFSETQ. This CDR3 has 15 residues. Trimming took 0 bases from V and 1 from J; bases not matched to a gene: 0. This CDR3 reads CASSLGQGNTGELFF. The CDR3 bases are TGCGCCAGCAGCTTGGGACAGGGGAACACCGGGGAGCTGTTTTTT.

This clone was detected a few times. The V gene is TRBV10-3, the J gene TRBJ2-6; no clear D gene. V lost 10 bases, J lost 4 bases, and 11 bases lay in between. CDR3 length: 13 amino acids. Germline CDR1 ENHRY, CDR2 SYGVKD. Written as DNA, the CDR3 is TGTGCCACCTCGGGTTCCGGGGCCAACGTCCTGACTTTC. It is translated as CATSGSGANVLTF.

This chain's CDR3 is CASSVGAGDSGNTIYF. The CDR3 DNA reads TGTGCCAGCAGCGTGGGGGCAGGGGACTCTGGAAACACCATATATTTT. V usage is TRBV9 and J usage is TRBJ1-3, with a tentative D call TRBD1 (6 bases). V was pared by 2 bases and J by 0 bases, with 12 bases between. The germline gives CDR1 SGDLS, CDR2 YYNGEE. The CDR3 is made up of 16 amino acids.

The chain joins TRBV19 to TRBJ1-1, with a possible D match to TRBD1 (6 bases). Germline-derived CDR1 and CDR2 are LNHDA and SQIVND (reference sequence). V dropped 1 base and J dropped 4 bases, with 10 bases sitting between them. CDR3 size: 14 residues. The CDR3 loop is CASSIVQGSTEAFF. CDR3 nucleotides: TGTGCCAGTAGTATAGTTCAGGGGAGCACTGAAGCTTTCTTT.

This chain connects TRBV18 to TRBJ1-4; D is undetermined. CDR3 length: 14 amino acids. Germline V CDR1 and CDR2: KGHSH, LQKENI. With 4 bases removed from V and 8 bases from J, the gap between germline ends came to 14 bases. The CDR3 spells CASSQAGLVEKLFF. The CDR3 DNA is TGTGCCAGCTCACAGGCGGGTTTGGTGGAAAAACTGTTTTTT.

DNA of the CDR3: TGCGCCAGCAGCCTAAACCCGGGACAGGACTATGGCTACACCTTC. It specifies CASSLNPGQDYGYTF. The chain employs TRBV5-1 and TRBJ1-2; 8 positions match TRBD1. Germline V lookup: CDR1 SGHRS, CDR2 YFSETQ. Germline trimming cut 4 bases from V and 3 bases from J; bases unmatched to any gene: 8. This CDR3 is 15 amino acids long.

The chain joins TRBV14 to TRBJ1-5, with D perhaps TRBD1 (6 bases). V lost 2 bases to trimming and J lost 1 base, with 18 bases between them. Per germline, CDR1 SGHDN and CDR2 FVKESK. This CDR3 has 18 amino acids. CDR3 amino acids: CASSQISSGVSSNQPQHF. CDR3 in DNA: TGTGCCAGCAGCCAAATCTCCTCAGGGGTATCCAGCAATCAGCCCCAGCATTTT.

V usage is TRBV7-2 and J usage is TRBJ2-3, with D perhaps matching TRBD1 (6 bases). This CDR3 has 14 residues. CDR1 SGHTA and CDR2 FQGNSA come from the germline V gene. The V gene lost 1 base and the J gene lost 4 bases, with 9 bases spanning the gap. CDR3 nucleotides: TGTGCCAGCAGCTTAGAGGGGACATCAGATACGCAGTATTTT. It translates to CASSLEGTSDTQYF.

The chain employs TRBV28 and TRBJ2-7, with TRBD2 matching over 7 bases. Germline V gives CDR1 MDHEN, CDR2 SYDVKM. This CDR3 spans 15 amino acids. Unmatched junction bases numbered 8, after V lost 3 bases and J lost 3 bases. Here the CDR3 DNA reads TGTGCCAGCAGTTTTCGGGGCGGGAGTAACTACGAGCAGTACTTC. Protein sequence: CASSFRGGSNYEQYF.

This sequence joins TRBV30 and TRBJ2-7, with 12 positions matching TRBD1. Germline V gives CDR1 GTSNPN, CDR2 SVGIG (reference sequence). The CDR3 totals 13 residues. Trimming cost V 7 bases and J 7 bases; bases outside gene matches: 8. In DNA form, the CDR3 reads TGTGCCTACCTCCGGGACAGGGGGCTTGAGCAGTACTTC. It yields the protein CAYLRDRGLEQYF.

The gene calls are TRBV27 and TRBJ1-2, with D possibly being TRBD1 (5 bases). The CDR3 runs 15 residues. V lost 5 bases, J lost 8 bases, and 21 bases lay in between. CDR1 MNHEY and CDR2 SMNVEV come from the germline V gene (reference sequence). CDR3 loop: CASSRFSPGQSGYTF. In nucleotides, the CDR3 is TGTGCCAGCAGTCGATTTAGCCCAGGGCAATCGGGCTACACCTTC.

This clone appeared once. The rearrangement links TRBV7-8 to TRBJ1-6, with a tentative D call TRBD1 (5 bases). This CDR3 is 14 amino acids long. Germline V gene data show CDR1 as SGHVS and CDR2 as FQNEAQ. V was cut by 5 bases and J by 6 bases, with 11 bases left in between. CDR3 in DNA: TGTGCCAGCAGCCCTACGACAGTTAATTCACCCCTCCACTTT. This translates into CASSPTTVNSPLHF.

This rearrangement joins TRBV5-1 to TRBJ1-5; 7 bases match TRBD1. Trimming at V came to 4 bases and at J to 6 bases, leaving 10 bases not matched to a gene. The CDR3 spans 15 residues. Germline V gene lookup returns CDR1 SGHRS and CDR2 YFSETQ. The CDR3 here is CASSPTGDVSQPQHF. CDR3 in DNA: TGCGCCAGCAGCCCAACAGGGGATGTGAGTCAGCCCCAGCATTTT.

This chain links TRBV5-1 with TRBJ1-2; TRBD1 aligns across 11 bases. In germline, CDR1 is SGHRS, CDR2 YFSETQ. V trimming: 4 bases; J trimming: 6 bases; junction bases outside the gene matches: 11. The CDR3 extends over 16 amino acids. CDR3 DNA sequence: TGCGCCAGCAGCCCACGGACAGGGGGCGGTCCGGATGGCTACACCTTC. Translating gives CASSPRTGGGPDGYTF. Looking up the rest from reference TRBV5-1 and TRBJ1-2 gives the full variable domain: KAGVTQTPRYLIKTRGQQVTLSCSPISGHRSVSWYQQTPGQGLQFLFEYFSETQRNKGNFPGRFSGRQFSNSRSEMNVSTLELGDSALYLCASSPRTGGGPDGYTFGSGTRLTVV.

The rearrangement joins TRBV6-6 to TRBJ2-4; D gene uncertain. The germline CDR1 and CDR2 sequences are MNHNY and SVGAGI (reference sequence). The CDR3 consists of 14 residues. The V and J ends lost 5 bases and 1 base respectively, with 9 bases between them. CDR3: CASSPLSAKNIQYF. DNA for the CDR3: TGTGCCAGCAGTCCCCTCAGTGCCAAAAACATTCAGTACTTC.

As concerns this clone: The same CDR3 arises from other DNA sequences in this sample as well. The chain combines TRBV7-9 with TRBJ1-1; possibly TRBD1 for D (5 bases). Germline CDR1 reads SEHNR; CDR2 reads FQNEAQ (reference sequence). V was shortened by 5 bases and J by 1 base, with 8 bases between the two germline ends. This CDR3 spans 13 amino acids. CDR3 amino acids: CASSLTGNTEAFF. CDR3 coding DNA: TGTGCCAGCAGCCTAACAGGGAACACTGAAGCTTTCTTT.

This clone was observed a handful of times. The chain joins TRBV6-1 to TRBJ1-2; maybe TRBD1 (5 bases). This CDR3 has 15 residues. V lost 1 base and J lost 4, with 13 bases in between. CDR1 and CDR2 from the germline V gene are MNHNS and SASEGT. The CDR3, as DNA: TGTGCCAGCAGTGAAGTTCAGGGTGGGGCCTATGGCTACACCTTC. This translates into CASSEVQGGAYGYTF.

The chain couples TRBV5-1 to TRBJ2-3; D might be TRBD2 (5 bases). The CDR3 covers 15 residues. Germline V gene data show CDR1 as SGHRS and CDR2 as YFSETQ. Trimming removed 4 bases at V and 2 bases at J, with 14 bases between. As DNA, the CDR3 is TGCGCCAGCAGCAACGGGGTCTCCTCCACAGATACGCAGTATTTT. Protein sequence: CASSNGVSSTDTQYF.

The CDR3 reads CASSYRQGEDYQPQHF. The CDR3 DNA follows: TGTGCCAGCAGTTATCGCCAGGGGGAGGACTATCAGCCCCAGCATTTT. The V and J genes are TRBV6-6 and TRBJ1-5, with TRBD1 identical over 7 bases. The CDR3 sequence is 16 residues long. CDR1 is MNHNY and CDR2 is SVGAGI in the germline V gene (reference sequence). V lost 3 bases and J lost 5; bases outside the gene matches: 10.

This clone was counted a single time. The sample has other DNA sequences that encode this CDR3 too. The chain employs TRBV9 and TRBJ2-3; tentatively, D is TRBD2 (5 bases). V gave up 2 bases and J gave up 6 bases, with 10 bases separating them. The germline V gene encodes CDR1 SGDLS and CDR2 YYNGEE. This CDR3 has 13 amino acids. DNA for the CDR3: TGTGCCAGCAGCGTCAAAACGGGGGATACGCAGTATTTT. Protein product: CASSVKTGDTQYF. Looking up the rest from reference TRBV9 and TRBJ2-3 gives the full variable domain: DSGVTQTPKHLITATGQRVTLRCSPRSGDLSVYWYQQSLDQGLQFLIQYYNGEERAKGNILERFSAQQFPDLHSELNLSSLELGDSALYFCASSVKTGDTQYFGPGTRLTVL.